This entry features one T cell receptor beta chain sequence. The entry originates in a study of CD8 T cells in Susac syndrome. This CDR3 contains 15 residues. Germline lookup yields CDR1 DFQATT and CDR2 SNEGSKA (reference sequence). The V and J ends lost 4 bases and 2 bases respectively, with 15 bases between them. An amount of RNA that ranged from about 0.45 to 1 ug was reverse transcribed with random hexamers. TCRdb itself ran the immunoSEQ multiplex PCR reads through MiXCR, one entry per CDR3 protein. This sample has 150,000 to 190,000 distinct CDR3 sequences, with roughly 96% found just once. This TCR derives from a human donor with multiple sclerosis. The specimen sequenced was CD8+ T cells from PBMCs. The V call is TRBV20-1, the J call TRBJ2-1; D possibly corresponds to TRBD2 (7 bases). The CDR3 region has the DNA TGCAGTGCTAATCCCAACGGGGGGCCCTACAATGAGCAGTTCTTC. As protein: CSANPNGGPYNEQFF.